These T cell receptor beta chains were read from a single sample in a study of shared clonotypes between healthy human individuals. Method: immunoSEQ multiplex PCR; TCRdb's copy keeps in-frame clones and lacks some. Altogether fewer than 850,000 clones are present, just over 95% being singletons, with the ten largest covering about 0.25%. The sequenced sample consisted of naive CD8+ T cells sorted from blood. These TCRs come from a man aged 30 to 45 in good health. Each CDR3 is given with its conserved first and last residue. Each record gives: D gene, J gene, clone size, V gene, CDR3 DNA, CDR3 protein. A D gene is named only where the DNA matches it firmly. Where a row states a size, it is once, few, many or the class of an expanded clone; other rows omit it.

D gene: -
J gene: TRBJ2-7
clone size: -
V gene: TRBV9
CDR3 DNA: TGTGCCAGCAGCGTAGAGGTGGGAACAGTCTACGAGCAGTACTTC
CDR3 protein: CASSVEVGTVYEQYF

D gene: -
J gene: TRBJ2-2
clone size: -
V gene: TRBV13
CDR3 DNA: TGTGCCTCCAGCGCCCAGGGACACACCGGGGAGCTGTTTTTT
CDR3 protein: CASSAQGHTGELFF

D gene: -
J gene: TRBJ2-5
clone size: once
V gene: TRBV7-9
CDR3 DNA: TGTGCCAGCAGCTTAGTAATGGGGGAAGAGACCCAGTACTTC
CDR3 protein: CASSLVMGEETQYF

D gene: -
J gene: TRBJ2-1
clone size: -
V gene: TRBV21-1
CDR3 DNA: TGTGCCAGCAGCAAAGACCCGTACGGCAGGTTCTTC
CDR3 protein: CASSKDPYGRFF

D gene: -
J gene: TRBJ2-7
clone size: -
V gene: TRBV5-6
CDR3 DNA: TGTGCCAGCAGCTTGGATTCCAGAAACTACGAGCAGTACTTC
CDR3 protein: CASSLDSRNYEQYF

D gene: -
J gene: TRBJ1-5
clone size: -
V gene: TRBV18
CDR3 DNA: TGTGCCAGCTCATCCCACCCCCTGTCAGATAGCTGGGGCACTAGCTATCAGCCCCAGCATTTT
CDR3 protein: CASSSHPLSDSWGTSYQPQHF

D gene: -
J gene: TRBJ2-7
clone size: once
V gene: TRBV6-5
CDR3 DNA: TGTGCCAGCAGTTACTCGACAGAGACCTACGAGCAGTACTTC
CDR3 protein: CASSYSTETYEQYF

D gene: TRBD1
J gene: TRBJ2-1
clone size: -
V gene: TRBV28
CDR3 DNA: TGTGCCAGCAGCCTTCCGGGACAGCCTAGTAACAATGAGCAGTTCTTC
CDR3 protein: CASSLPGQPSNNEQFF

D gene: TRBD2
J gene: TRBJ2-3
clone size: -
V gene: TRBV6-5
CDR3 DNA: TGTGCCAGCAGTTGGACTAGCGGGAATACAGATACGCAGTATTTT
CDR3 protein: CASSWTSGNTDTQYF

D gene: TRBD1
J gene: TRBJ2-3
clone size: -
V gene: TRBV10-3
CDR3 DNA: TGTGCCATCAGTCTCACAGGGGGAGGCACAGATACGCAGTATTTT
CDR3 protein: CAISLTGGGTDTQYF

D gene: -
J gene: TRBJ2-7
clone size: -
V gene: TRBV27
CDR3 DNA: TGTGCCAGCGGAACTAGCAGCTACGAGCAGTACTTC
CDR3 protein: CASGTSSYEQYF

D gene: TRBD1
J gene: TRBJ2-7
clone size: -
V gene: TRBV6-5
CDR3 DNA: TGTGCCAGCAGTTACGGACAGGGGGGCTACGAGCAGTACTTC
CDR3 protein: CASSYGQGGYEQYF

D gene: TRBD2
J gene: TRBJ2-2
clone size: -
V gene: TRBV28
CDR3 DNA: TGTGCCAGCACCTACCCGGCTAGCGGGGCCGGGGAGCTGTTTTTT
CDR3 protein: CASTYPASGAGELFF

D gene: -
J gene: TRBJ2-7
clone size: -
V gene: TRBV5-6
CDR3 DNA: TGTGCCAGCAGCGCGTCCGGCAGCTCCTACGAGCAGTACTTC
CDR3 protein: CASSASGSSYEQYF

D gene: -
J gene: TRBJ2-1
clone size: -
V gene: TRBV11-2
CDR3 DNA: TGTGCCAGCAGAACCCTGGGTTACAATGAGCAGTTCTTC
CDR3 protein: CASRTLGYNEQFF

D gene: -
J gene: TRBJ2-3
clone size: -
V gene: TRBV11-2
CDR3 DNA: TGTGCCAGCATCCTATATCCAGGATTGGGGGGCGCAGATACGCAGTATTTT
CDR3 protein: CASILYPGLGGADTQYF

D gene: -
J gene: TRBJ1-5
clone size: -
V gene: TRBV19
CDR3 DNA: TGTGCCAGTAGTATAAGGCACCTCAATCAGCCCCAGCATTTT
CDR3 protein: CASSIRHLNQPQHF

D gene: TRBD1
J gene: TRBJ1-4
clone size: -
V gene: TRBV27
CDR3 DNA: TGTGCCAGCAGTAGAAGGACAGGGATTGAAAAACTGTTTTTT
CDR3 protein: CASSRRTGIEKLFF

D gene: -
J gene: TRBJ2-3
clone size: -
V gene: TRBV9
CDR3 DNA: TGTGCCAGCAGCGTAGACGGGCGCACAGATACGCAGTATTTT
CDR3 protein: CASSVDGRTDTQYF

D gene: -
J gene: TRBJ2-7
clone size: -
V gene: TRBV6-5
CDR3 DNA: TGTGCCAGCAGTTACTCGAAGGAGAACGAGCAGTACTTC
CDR3 protein: CASSYSKENEQYF

D gene: -
J gene: TRBJ2-1
clone size: -
V gene: TRBV29-1
CDR3 DNA: TGCAGCGTTGAAACTCGGGAGCGACAGGTATACAATGAGCAGTTCTTC
CDR3 protein: CSVETRERQVYNEQFF

D gene: -
J gene: TRBJ1-1
clone size: -
V gene: TRBV7-9
CDR3 DNA: TGTGCCTCCGAGCAGCCGAACACTGAAGCTTTCTTT
CDR3 protein: CASEQPNTEAFF

D gene: TRBD2
J gene: TRBJ2-7
clone size: -
V gene: TRBV27
CDR3 DNA: TGTGCCAGCAGTCCAAAAGGGGGACTAGACAATCTTCACTACGAGCAGTACTTC
CDR3 protein: CASSPKGGLDNLHYEQYF

D gene: TRBD1
J gene: TRBJ1-4
clone size: -
V gene: TRBV19
CDR3 DNA: TGTGCCAGTATGCGACTCCGGGACAGTAATGAAAAACTGTTTTTT
CDR3 protein: CASMRLRDSNEKLFF

D gene: -
J gene: TRBJ1-1
clone size: -
V gene: TRBV7-9
CDR3 DNA: TGTGCCAGCAGCTTCCAGGGGCCGAACACTGAAGCTTTCTTT
CDR3 protein: CASSFQGPNTEAFF

D gene: TRBD1
J gene: TRBJ1-3
clone size: -
V gene: TRBV7-9
CDR3 DNA: TGTGCCAGCAGCAAGAACAGGGGACGCTCTGGAAACACCATATATTTT
CDR3 protein: CASSKNRGRSGNTIYF

D gene: TRBD1
J gene: TRBJ2-7
clone size: -
V gene: TRBV7-8
CDR3 DNA: TGTGCCAGCAGCTCTGGGACAGGGATTATCCGGCCGGCTTACGAGCAGTACTTC
CDR3 protein: CASSSGTGIIRPAYEQYF

D gene: -
J gene: TRBJ2-1
clone size: -
V gene: TRBV6-1
CDR3 DNA: TGTGCCAGCAGTGACGTGGCGACCCACGGTGAGCAGTTCTTC
CDR3 protein: CASSDVATHGEQFF

D gene: TRBD1
J gene: TRBJ2-7
clone size: -
V gene: TRBV19
CDR3 DNA: TGTGCCAGTAGTACAGGGGGTTCCTACGAGCAGTACTTC
CDR3 protein: CASSTGGSYEQYF

D gene: TRBD1
J gene: TRBJ1-2
clone size: -
V gene: TRBV7-9
CDR3 DNA: TGTGCCAGCAGACCCGGACAGGGGGACTATGGCTACACCTTC
CDR3 protein: CASRPGQGDYGYTF

D gene: -
J gene: TRBJ1-3
clone size: -
V gene: TRBV28
CDR3 DNA: TGTGCCAGCAGTTTAATGGGCAGCTCTGGAAACACCATATATTTT
CDR3 protein: CASSLMGSSGNTIYF

D gene: TRBD1
J gene: TRBJ1-1
clone size: -
V gene: TRBV27
CDR3 DNA: TGTGCCTCCAGGTGGGACAGGTCGCGCACTGAAGCTTTCTTT
CDR3 protein: CASRWDRSRTEAFF

D gene: TRBD2
J gene: TRBJ2-3
clone size: -
V gene: TRBV27
CDR3 DNA: TGTGCCAGCAGTTTATCCCCAGCTAGCGGGATGGCAGATACGCAGTATTTT
CDR3 protein: CASSLSPASGMADTQYF

D gene: TRBD1
J gene: TRBJ2-7
clone size: -
V gene: TRBV18
CDR3 DNA: TGTGCCAGCTCAGCGACAGGGGACTACGAGCAGTACTTC
CDR3 protein: CASSATGDYEQYF

D gene: -
J gene: TRBJ2-1
clone size: once
V gene: TRBV5-8
CDR3 DNA: TGTGCCAGCAGCTTGGACGGATCCTACAATGAGCAGTTCTTC
CDR3 protein: CASSLDGSYNEQFF

D gene: TRBD2
J gene: TRBJ2-7
clone size: -
V gene: TRBV5-6
CDR3 DNA: TGTGCCAGCAGCACGACTAGCGGGAGGATCCTTACCCGCGAGCAGTACTTC
CDR3 protein: CASSTTSGRILTREQYF

D gene: -
J gene: TRBJ1-4
clone size: -
V gene: TRBV7-2
CDR3 DNA: TGTGCCAGCAGCTTGGGTAGATTTTCTGAAAAACTGTTTTTT
CDR3 protein: CASSLGRFSEKLFF

D gene: TRBD2
J gene: TRBJ2-2
clone size: -
V gene: TRBV6-1
CDR3 DNA: TGTGCCAGCAGGGGCGGGAGGGTAAGCGGGGAGCTGTTTTTT
CDR3 protein: CASRGGRVSGELFF

D gene: -
J gene: TRBJ1-1
clone size: -
V gene: TRBV4-2
CDR3 DNA: TGTGCCAGCAGCCAAGACAGATTGAACACTGAAGCTTTCTTT
CDR3 protein: CASSQDRLNTEAFF

D gene: -
J gene: TRBJ1-2
clone size: -
V gene: TRBV27
CDR3 DNA: TGTGCCAGCAGTCGGGGACCGTCCTATGGCTACACCTTC
CDR3 protein: CASSRGPSYGYTF

D gene: -
J gene: TRBJ2-7
clone size: once
V gene: TRBV28
CDR3 DNA: TGTGCCAGCAGTCGGGACACGTCCTACGAGCAGTACTTC
CDR3 protein: CASSRDTSYEQYF

D gene: TRBD1
J gene: TRBJ1-1
clone size: -
V gene: TRBV29-1
CDR3 DNA: TGCAGCGTTGAACCCAGGGGGCGAAACACTGAAGCTTTCTTT
CDR3 protein: CSVEPRGRNTEAFF

D gene: -
J gene: TRBJ2-7
clone size: -
V gene: TRBV27
CDR3 DNA: TGTGCCAGCAGTCACCAGGGTAGTGTCTACGAGCAGTACTTC
CDR3 protein: CASSHQGSVYEQYF

D gene: TRBD1
J gene: TRBJ1-5
clone size: -
V gene: TRBV27
CDR3 DNA: TGTGCCAGCAGCGGACAGGGCCCTAATCAGCCCCAGCATTTT
CDR3 protein: CASSGQGPNQPQHF

D gene: -
J gene: TRBJ2-7
clone size: -
V gene: TRBV10-3
CDR3 DNA: TGTGCCATCAGTGAGTCGATCGGTCGGTACTCCTACGAGCAGTACTTC
CDR3 protein: CAISESIGRYSYEQYF

D gene: -
J gene: TRBJ2-1
clone size: -
V gene: TRBV4-3
CDR3 DNA: TGCGCCAGCAGCCCGGGGCGCTACAATGAGCAGTTCTTC
CDR3 protein: CASSPGRYNEQFF

D gene: -
J gene: TRBJ2-2
clone size: -
V gene: TRBV27
CDR3 DNA: TGTGCCAGCAGTCACCCCTCCACCCCCACGGAGCTGTTTTTT
CDR3 protein: CASSHPSTPTELFF

D gene: -
J gene: TRBJ2-7
clone size: -
V gene: TRBV11-2
CDR3 DNA: TGTGCCAGCAGCTTGGGACCGCTAATCTACGAGCAGTACTTC
CDR3 protein: CASSLGPLIYEQYF

D gene: TRBD1
J gene: TRBJ2-7
clone size: -
V gene: TRBV18
CDR3 DNA: TGTGCCAGCTCACCTCCCGACAGGGCCGAGCAGTACTTC
CDR3 protein: CASSPPDRAEQYF

D gene: TRBD2
J gene: TRBJ2-1
clone size: -
V gene: TRBV27
CDR3 DNA: TGTGCCAGCAGTCCGCCTGGTGGGAGGGGAGACAATGAGCAGTTCTTC
CDR3 protein: CASSPPGGRGDNEQFF

D gene: TRBD1
J gene: TRBJ2-1
clone size: -
V gene: TRBV18
CDR3 DNA: TGTGCCAGCTCATTTCCGGGACAGGGGGACAATGAGCAGTTCTTC
CDR3 protein: CASSFPGQGDNEQFF

D gene: TRBD2
J gene: TRBJ2-3
clone size: -
V gene: TRBV13
CDR3 DNA: TGTGCCAGCAGCCTCCCGGCGGGAGGGCCGACAGATACGCAGTATTTT
CDR3 protein: CASSLPAGGPTDTQYF

D gene: TRBD2
J gene: TRBJ2-7
clone size: -
V gene: TRBV13
CDR3 DNA: TGTGCCAGCAGCTCAGACCCGGGACTAGCGGGAGTCGAGCAGTACTTC
CDR3 protein: CASSSDPGLAGVEQYF

D gene: -
J gene: TRBJ2-3
clone size: -
V gene: TRBV29-1
CDR3 DNA: TGCAGCGTTGACAGGAGTGGTGATACGCAGTATTTT
CDR3 protein: CSVDRSGDTQYF